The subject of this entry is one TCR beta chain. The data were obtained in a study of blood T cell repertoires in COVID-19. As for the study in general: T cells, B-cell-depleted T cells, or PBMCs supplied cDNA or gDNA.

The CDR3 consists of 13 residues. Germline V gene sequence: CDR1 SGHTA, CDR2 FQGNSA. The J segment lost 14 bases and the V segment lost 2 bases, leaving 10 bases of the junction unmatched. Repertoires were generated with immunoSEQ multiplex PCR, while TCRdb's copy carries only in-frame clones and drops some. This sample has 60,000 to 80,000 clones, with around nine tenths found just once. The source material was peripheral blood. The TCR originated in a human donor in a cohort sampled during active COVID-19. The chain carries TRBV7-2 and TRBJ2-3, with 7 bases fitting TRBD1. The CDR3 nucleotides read TGTGCCAGCAGCTTAAGCCAAAGGGGGCTATTGTATTTT. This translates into CASSLSQRGLLYF.